This T cell receptor (beta chain) stems from a study of T-cell reconstitution after alpha-beta-depleted transplantation in children. This sample's TCRbeta library carried unique molecular identifier barcodes. MiXCR, applied by TCRdb to the PCR reads, yields one record per CDR3 protein. The repertoire holds under 450,000 distinct CDR3 sequences, with around 15% as singletons. Remarks on this clonotype: Its specificity is not known.

Study-level results: T-cell counts and diversity were attributed mostly to newly produced T cells one year after transplant.

Losses at the gene ends were 3 bases for V and 3 bases for J; bases not matched to a gene: 3. The V gene's germline CDR1 is LGHNA and CDR2 YNFKEQ. CDR3 length: 16 amino acids. This TCR derives from a boy less than two years old who had a stem cell transplant for Wiskott-Aldrich syndrome, so the T cells may come from the graft donor. This specimen was PBMCs, mostly from graft donor cells, taken 360 days after TCRalphabeta/CD19-depleted stem cell transplant. The rearrangement links TRBV4-2 to TRBJ2-2; 11 bases fit TRBD1. CDR3 in amino acids: CASSQDRGRYTGELFF. The CDR3 coding sequence is TGTGCCAGCAGCCAGGACAGGGGGCGTTACACCGGGGAGCTGTTTTTT.